The clone carrying this TCR beta chain was recorded at least ten times. Its antigen is unidentified. The data are from a study of response to subunit inactivated influenza vaccine. Findings and limits, study-wide: Each seasonal influenza vaccination recruits few new T cells, the authors suggested.

CDR1 is SGHAT, CDR2 FQNNGV, per germline. Trimming left V 8 bases short and J 5 bases short, with 16 bases between. The CDR3 totals 14 residues. Each CDR3 protein is one row after TCRdb ran MiXCR on the RT-PCR reads. The sample lists fewer than 800,000 distinct CDR3 sequences, 15% to 19% seen once, with roughly 12% in the top ten. The chain is built from TRBV11-2 and TRBJ2-1; perhaps TRBD2 as D (6 bases). The sequences come from PBMCs from blood, collected approximately 13 days after vaccination. The origin of this receptor is a man aged 50 or older who received an inactivated influenza vaccine. CDR3 sequence reads: CASGLGGADNEQFF. The CDR3 DNA is TGTGCCAGCGGGCTGGGAGGAGCGGACAATGAGCAGTTCTTC. The whole variable domain, filled in from reference TRBV11-2 and TRBJ2-1, reads EAGVAQSPRYKIIEKRQSVAFWCNPISGHATLYWYQQILGQGPKLLIQFQNNGVVDDSQLPKDRFSAERLKGVDSTLKIQPAKLEDSAVYLCASGLGGADNEQFFGPGTRLTVL.